The clone carrying this TCR beta chain was seen many times. The antigen remains unidentified. The data were obtained in a study of early T cells in non-severe SARS-CoV-2 infection. About the research overall: Sequencing targeted bulk RNA from unsorted whole blood, leaving chains unpaired.

Researchers tagged individual cDNA molecules with unique molecular identifiers. TCRdb ran MiXCR on the 5' RACE reads and lists one entry per CDR3 protein. Of about 36,000 distinct CDR3 sequences listed, around 5% were seen once; the top ten hold less than 35%. Study observations and caveats: Clonotype matching in VDJdb favored anti-spike CD8 responses and did not capture private and CD4 specificities.

This CDR3 has 14 residues. Germline values: CDR1 SGHDT, CDR2 YYEEEE. V dropped 0 bases and J dropped 3 bases, with 9 bases sitting between them. The V and J genes are TRBV5-6 and TRBJ2-5, with a possible D match to TRBD1 (6 bases). Material for sequencing was whole blood. The origin of this receptor is an adult who was a healthcare worker with PCR-confirmed SARS-CoV-2 infection or an uninfected control (not recorded which). The CDR3 is CASSLEAGEETQYF. The CDR3 nucleotides are TGTGCCAGCAGCTTGGAGGCAGGGGAAGAGACCCAGTACTTC.